This entry lists 16 T cell receptor beta chains sequenced from one sample in a study of blood T cell repertoires in COVID-19. Only in-frame clones appear in the TCRdb table, and some are missing; sequencing was by immunoSEQ multiplex PCR. In the table there are some 200,000 clones, over 75% of which are singletons. Sequencing was performed on PBMCs or T cells enriched from blood (not recorded which). All receptors derive from a woman aged 18-29 years in a cohort exposed to, infected with or recovered from COVID-19 (not recorded which).

This chain uses TRBV21-1 with TRBJ2-1; the DNA was not used to check the table's D call, TRBD2. TRBV21-1 corresponds to a pseudogene. This CDR3 has 23 residues. CDR3 in DNA: TGTGCCAGCAGCAAAGTAAACAGGGTAACCCTTGTCGGACTAGCGGGAGTTGGCAATGAGCAGTTCTTC. Its translation is CASSKVNRVTLVGLAGVGNEQFF.

This chain uses TRBV7-9 with TRBJ2-7; possible D gene TRBD1, 6 bases. The V gene lost 5 bases and the J gene lost 2 bases, with 10 bases spanning the gap. This CDR3 is 13 amino acids long. Germline CDR1 is SEHNR and CDR2 is FQNEAQ (reference sequence). The CDR3 protein is CASSPGQTYEQYF. CDR3 DNA: TGTGCCAGCAGCCCCGGACAGACCTACGAGCAGTACTTC.

This chain uses TRBV28 with TRBJ1-1; D not certain. V was pared by 2 bases and J by 2 bases, with 6 bases between. The CDR3 sequence is 13 residues long. Germline CDR1 is MDHEN and CDR2 is SYDVKM. The CDR3 spells CASSLEGNTEAFF. The CDR3 region has the DNA TGTGCCAGCAGTTTAGAGGGAAACACTGAAGCTTTCTTT.

J is TRBJ1-5 and V is TRBV6-5, with D perhaps TRBD1 (5 bases). CDR3 length: 16 residues. CDR1 is MNHEY, CDR2 SVGAGI, per germline. V lost 0 bases and J lost 2, with 11 bases in between. The CDR3 DNA reads TGTGCCAGCAGTTACTCGTGGGGCGGCGGCAATCAGCCCCAGCATTTT. This translates into CASSYSWGGGNQPQHF.

This sequence joins TRBV7-9 and TRBJ2-1; D remains unclear. The CDR3 is 14 amino acids. Trimming took off 0 bases at V and 6 bases at J, with 9 bases between the two ends. Germline CDR1 is SEHNR and CDR2 is FQNEAQ (reference sequence). The CDR3 region has the DNA TGTGCCAGCAGCTTAGCCCGAGGTGGCAATGAGCAGTTCTTC. The encoded protein is CASSLARGGNEQFF. Complete variable domain (other parts from reference TRBV7-9 and TRBJ2-1): DTGVSQNPRHKITKRGQNVTFRCDPISEHNRLYWYRQTLGQGPEFLTYFQNEAQLEKSRLLSDRFSAERPKGSFSTLEIQRTEQGDSAMYLCASSLARGGNEQFFGPGTRLTVL.

This clone came up a few times. The V call is TRBV13, the J call TRBJ2-7, with 10 bases matching TRBD1. V dropped 5 bases and J dropped 2; count of bases not matched to a gene: 9. The V gene's germline CDR1 is PRHDT and CDR2 FYEKMQ (reference sequence). The CDR3 has 16 residues. The CDR3 bases are TGTGCCAGCAGCCAACAACGGACAGGGGGGACCTACGAGCAGTACTTC. Translated: CASSQQRTGGTYEQYF.

The rearrangement uses TRBV27 and TRBJ1-5; TRBD1 might be the D (6 bases). CDR1 MNHEY and CDR2 SMNVEV come from the germline V gene (reference sequence). Trimming took off 11 bases at V and 7 bases at J, with 15 bases between the two ends. The CDR3 is made up of 12 amino acids. CDR3 sequence: CACLDRRQPQHF. Written as DNA, the CDR3 is TGTGCCTGCCTCGACAGGCGGCAGCCCCAGCATTTT.

The V and J genes are TRBV7-8 and TRBJ1-6; D is possibly TRBD1 (5 bases). Looked up from germline, CDR1 is SGHVS and CDR2 is FQNEAQ. The V gene lost 3 bases and the J gene lost 10 bases, with 22 bases spanning the gap. CDR3 length: 17 amino acids. CDR3 sequence reads: CASSLSPPSLGGSPLHF. The CDR3 bases are TGTGCCAGCAGCTTGAGCCCCCCCAGTCTCGGGGGGTCACCCCTCCACTTT.

This chain joins TRBV5-4 and TRBJ1-2; 10 bases align to TRBD1. The germline gives CDR1 SGHNT, CDR2 YYREEE (reference sequence). CDR3 length: 16 residues. The V gene end was trimmed by 2 bases and the J gene end by 6 bases; junction bases not matched to a gene: 10. CDR3 bases: TGTGCCAGCAGCTTACAGTCCCGGGACAGGGGAGATGGCTACACCTTC. Amino acids: CASSLQSRDRGDGYTF.

V gene TRBV5-6 combines with J gene TRBJ2-1; 7 positions agree with TRBD2. Germline V lookup: CDR1 SGHDT, CDR2 YYEEEE. V gave up 1 base and J gave up 4 bases; unmatched junction bases: 11. CDR3 length: 17 amino acids. This chain's CDR3 is CASSLTSAVRGYNEQFF. As DNA, the CDR3 is TGTGCCAGCAGCTTGACTAGCGCTGTCCGGGGATACAATGAGCAGTTCTTC. The full variable domain, completed using reference TRBV5-6 and TRBJ2-1, is DAGVTQSPTHLIKTRGQQVTLRCSPKSGHDTVSWYQQALGQGPQFIFQYYEEEERQRGNFPDRFSGHQFPNYSSELNVNALLLGDSALYLCASSLTSAVRGYNEQFFGPGTRLTVL.

The chain links TRBV18 to TRBJ1-2; TRBD1 matches at 7 bases. The germline V gene has CDR1 KGHSH and CDR2 LQKENI. The CDR3 is 18 residues long. The trim removed 3 bases at V and 1 base at J, leaving 14 bases unmatched. In DNA, the CDR3 is TGTGCCAGCTCACCGGGCAGCGTCGACAGGGCCCGTAACTATGGCTACACCTTC. As protein: CASSPGSVDRARNYGYTF.

V is TRBV27 and J is TRBJ1-1; possible D gene TRBD1, 6 bases. Trimming removed 6 bases at V and 4 bases at J, with 18 bases between. This CDR3 region has 15 residues. The germline gives CDR1 MNHEY, CDR2 SMNVEV (reference sequence). The CDR3 sequence is CASRMGRGWTTEAFF. CDR3 bases: TGTGCCAGCAGGATGGGCAGGGGATGGACCACTGAAGCTTTCTTT.

J is TRBJ2-2 and V is TRBV24-1; 10 bases line up with TRBD2. V shed 3 bases and J 6 bases; nucleotides not matched to a gene: 12. From germline, CDR1 is KGHDR and CDR2 SFDVKD. The CDR3 loop spans 18 amino acids. The chain's CDR3 is CATSDLRSGRAKAGELFF. CDR3 nucleotides: TGTGCCACCAGTGATCTAAGAAGCGGGAGGGCCAAGGCCGGGGAGCTGTTTTTT.

The chain uses TRBV29-1 and TRBJ1-3, with D uncertain. Germline V lookup: CDR1 SQVTM, CDR2 ANQGSEA. The CDR3 has 13 residues. V was shortened by 6 bases and J by 0 bases, with 9 bases between the two germline ends. The chain's CDR3 is CSVSLSSGNTIYF. CDR3 nucleotide sequence: TGCAGCGTCTCATTGAGCTCTGGAAACACCATATATTTT.

The J gene is TRBJ2-1, the V gene TRBV5-5, with 9 bases aligning to TRBD2. After removal of 3 bases from V and 3 bases from J, the junction contained 7 bases not matched to a gene. This CDR3 region has 16 residues. CDR1 and CDR2 from the germline V gene are SGHKS and YYEKEE (reference sequence). The CDR3 bases are TGTGCCAGCAGCTCATTAGCGGGAGAATTCTACAATGAGCAGTTCTTC. Its protein product is CASSSLAGEFYNEQFF.

Here the CDR3 DNA reads TGTGCCAGCCAAGCTCCGGGGCAGCCCCAGCATTTT. This translates into CASQAPGQPQHF. The rearrangement links TRBV6-5 to TRBJ1-5; no firm D call. The CDR3 spans 12 residues. V was trimmed by 8 bases and J by 7 bases, leaving 12 bases between them. The germline CDR1 and CDR2 sequences are MNHEY and SVGAGI.